A selection of T cell receptor beta chains follows, all from one sample in a study of T cell repertoires in cytomegalovirus infection. TCRdb used MiXCR to reprocess the reads, holding one entry per CDR3 protein. The sample consists of under 200,000 distinct CDR3 sequences, about a tenth of them appearing once. Material for sequencing was PBMCs. The receptor set was obtained from a human donor in good health (CMV status not recorded). Some clones in this sample may be carry-over from other donors' samples. Both conserved end residues are part of each CDR3. A D gene is named only where the DNA matches it firmly. Size is stated for part of the rows, as once, few or many counts, or as a class when the clone is expanded.

clone size: many; J gene: TRBJ2-2; D gene: TRBD2; V gene: TRBV7-3; CDR3 protein: CASSSLLAPTNTGELFF; CDR3 DNA: TGTGCCAGCAGCTCGTTACTAGCGCCGACGAACACCGGGGAGCTGTTTTTT
clone size: many; J gene: TRBJ2-5; D gene: NA; V gene: TRBV7-2; CDR3 protein: CASSLGNRQETQYF; CDR3 DNA: TGTGCCAGCAGCTTAGGAAACAGACAAGAGACCCAGTACTTC
clone size: NA; J gene: TRBJ1-2; D gene: TRBD1; V gene: TRBV6-1; CDR3 protein: CASSEIGTGANGYTF; CDR3 DNA: TGTGCCAGCAGTGAAATTGGGACAGGGGCCAATGGCTACACCTTC
clone size: many; J gene: TRBJ1-1; D gene: NA; V gene: TRBV7-3; CDR3 protein: CASSWDVDTEAFF; CDR3 DNA: TGTGCCAGCAGCTGGGACGTTGACACTGAAGCTTTCTTT
clone size: NA; J gene: TRBJ1-1; D gene: NA; V gene: TRBV19; CDR3 protein: CASSIDSPTEAFF; CDR3 DNA: TGTGCCAGTAGTATCGACAGTCCCACTGAAGCTTTCTTT
clone size: few; J gene: TRBJ2-7; D gene: NA; V gene: TRBV5-1; CDR3 protein: CASSIDRAYEQYF; CDR3 DNA: TGCGCCAGCAGCATAGACAGAGCCTACGAGCAGTACTTC
clone size: few; J gene: TRBJ1-5; D gene: NA; V gene: TRBV19; CDR3 protein: CASSRRDRRSNQPQHF; CDR3 DNA: TGTGCCAGTAGTAGAAGGGACCGACGGAGCAATCAGCCCCAGCATTTT
clone size: many; J gene: TRBJ2-2; D gene: NA; V gene: TRBV28; CDR3 protein: CASSFLAGELFF; CDR3 DNA: TGTGCCAGCAGTTTCCTGGCCGGGGAGCTGTTTTTT
clone size: many; J gene: TRBJ1-1; D gene: NA; V gene: TRBV6-1; CDR3 protein: CASSERRDFEAFF; CDR3 DNA: TGTGCCAGCAGTGAACGACGGGACTTTGAAGCTTTCTTT
clone size: NA; J gene: TRBJ1-4; D gene: TRBD1; V gene: TRBV28; CDR3 protein: CASSTTGALNEKLFF; CDR3 DNA: TGTGCCAGCAGTACTACAGGGGCCCTTAATGAAAAACTGTTTTTT
clone size: NA; J gene: TRBJ2-1; D gene: NA; V gene: TRBV19; CDR3 protein: CASSGDRNEQFF; CDR3 DNA: TGTGCCAGTAGTGGTGACAGGAATGAGCAGTTCTTC
clone size: many; J gene: TRBJ2-1; D gene: TRBD1; V gene: TRBV28; CDR3 protein: CASGRGTGSFNEQFF; CDR3 DNA: TGTGCCAGCGGACGGGGGACAGGATCTTTCAATGAGCAGTTCTTC
clone size: many; J gene: TRBJ1-1; D gene: NA; V gene: TRBV5-5; CDR3 protein: CASSLELQNTEAFF; CDR3 DNA: TGTGCCAGCAGCTTGGAGCTGCAGAACACTGAAGCTTTCTTT
clone size: NA; J gene: TRBJ2-1; D gene: NA; V gene: TRBV7-9; CDR3 protein: CASSFGVGVNEQFF; CDR3 DNA: TGTGCCAGCAGCTTTGGTGTGGGGGTCAATGAGCAGTTCTTC
clone size: many; J gene: TRBJ2-4; D gene: NA; V gene: TRBV28; CDR3 protein: CASSPVPAKNIQYF; CDR3 DNA: TGTGCCAGCAGCCCCGTTCCAGCCAAAAACATTCAGTACTTC
clone size: many; J gene: TRBJ2-7; D gene: NA; V gene: TRBV7-2; CDR3 protein: CASSLVPGDEQYF; CDR3 DNA: TGTGCCAGCAGCTTAGTTCCTGGGGACGAGCAGTACTTC
clone size: many; J gene: TRBJ1-5; D gene: NA; V gene: TRBV7-2; CDR3 protein: CASSRQAGPQPQHF; CDR3 DNA: TGTGCCAGCAGCCGACAAGCGGGGCCTCAGCCCCAGCATTTT
clone size: NA; J gene: TRBJ2-7; D gene: NA; V gene: TRBV25-1; CDR3 protein: CASISRYSYEQYF; CDR3 DNA: TGTGCCAGCATCTCCAGATACTCCTACGAGCAGTACTTC
clone size: many; J gene: TRBJ1-2; D gene: TRBD1; V gene: TRBV7-9; CDR3 protein: CASTGTADGYTF; CDR3 DNA: TGTGCCAGTACCGGGACAGCAGATGGCTACACCTTC
clone size: few; J gene: TRBJ2-1; D gene: NA; V gene: TRBV28; CDR3 protein: CASSPPGLGQEYNEQFF; CDR3 DNA: TGTGCCAGCAGTCCCCCGGGTCTCGGGCAGGAATACAATGAGCAGTTCTTC
clone size: many; J gene: TRBJ2-5; D gene: TRBD2; V gene: TRBV7-2; CDR3 protein: CASILGREGETQYF; CDR3 DNA: TGTGCCAGCATCCTAGGGAGGGAGGGTGAGACCCAGTACTTC
clone size: NA; J gene: TRBJ2-1; D gene: NA; V gene: TRBV19; CDR3 protein: CASRDSVYNEQFF; CDR3 DNA: TGTGCCAGTAGGGACTCTGTGTACAATGAGCAGTTCTTC
clone size: many; J gene: TRBJ2-3; D gene: TRBD1; V gene: TRBV7-8; CDR3 protein: CASSLVGPGGASTDTQYF; CDR3 DNA: TGTGCCAGCAGCTTAGTGGGACCAGGGGGCGCGTCAACAGATACGCAGTATTTT
clone size: NA; J gene: TRBJ2-6; D gene: NA; V gene: TRBV7-8; CDR3 protein: CVRSSQVANVLTF; CDR3 DNA: TGTGTCCGCAGCTCCCAAGTCGCCAACGTCCTGACTTTC
clone size: many; J gene: TRBJ1-4; D gene: TRBD1; V gene: TRBV25-1; CDR3 protein: CASSSGQGDLEKLFF; CDR3 DNA: TGTGCCAGCAGTAGTGGACAGGGTGATTTAGAAAAACTGTTTTTT
clone size: few; J gene: TRBJ2-2; D gene: TRBD1; V gene: TRBV24-1; CDR3 protein: CATSDYDRGNTGELFF; CDR3 DNA: TGTGCCACCAGTGATTATGACAGGGGGAACACCGGGGAGCTGTTTTTT
clone size: NA; J gene: TRBJ1-1; D gene: NA; V gene: TRBV19; CDR3 protein: CASSENPVNTEAFF; CDR3 DNA: TGTGCCAGTAGTGAAAACCCCGTTAACACTGAAGCTTTCTTT
clone size: NA; J gene: TRBJ2-7; D gene: NA; V gene: TRBV12-3/TRBV12-4; CDR3 protein: CASILGHPITYEQYF; CDR3 DNA: TGTGCCAGCATTCTTGGACACCCTATTACGTACGAGCAGTACTTC
clone size: few; J gene: TRBJ2-1; D gene: NA; V gene: TRBV11-2; CDR3 protein: CASSLGTGEQFF; CDR3 DNA: TGTGCCAGCAGCTTAGGTACCGGTGAGCAGTTCTTC
clone size: many; J gene: TRBJ2-3; D gene: NA; V gene: TRBV7-2; CDR3 protein: CASSTQNTDTQYF; CDR3 DNA: TGTGCCAGCAGCACCCAAAACACAGATACGCAGTATTTT
clone size: NA; J gene: TRBJ2-1; D gene: TRBD1; V gene: TRBV9; CDR3 protein: CASSVGGGGQGFNEQFF; CDR3 DNA: TGTGCCAGCAGCGTAGGAGGGGGGGGACAGGGCTTCAATGAGCAGTTCTTC
clone size: many; J gene: TRBJ1-1; D gene: TRBD1; V gene: TRBV29-1; CDR3 protein: CSVVGQGVTEAFF; CDR3 DNA: TGCAGCGTTGTGGGACAGGGCGTCACTGAAGCTTTCTTT
clone size: many; J gene: TRBJ2-3; D gene: NA; V gene: TRBV7-2; CDR3 protein: CASSPGGGGTDTQYF; CDR3 DNA: TGTGCCAGCAGCCCCGGAGGAGGGGGAACAGATACGCAGTATTTT
clone size: many; J gene: TRBJ2-2; D gene: TRBD2; V gene: TRBV6-1; CDR3 protein: CAIARASGTNTGELFF; CDR3 DNA: TGTGCCATCGCCAGGGCTAGCGGGACGAACACCGGGGAGCTGTTTTTT
clone size: many; J gene: TRBJ2-1; D gene: NA; V gene: TRBV6-2/TRBV6-3; CDR3 protein: CASSRAQGIHEQFF; CDR3 DNA: TGTGCCAGCAGCCGGGCCCAGGGGATACATGAGCAGTTCTTC
clone size: many; J gene: TRBJ2-3; D gene: TRBD1; V gene: TRBV7-8; CDR3 protein: CASRPGQRTDTQYF; CDR3 DNA: TGTGCCAGCAGACCGGGACAGCGCACAGATACGCAGTATTTT
clone size: NA; J gene: TRBJ2-7; D gene: NA; V gene: TRBV20-1; CDR3 protein: CSADPGGIDEQYF; CDR3 DNA: TGCAGTGCTGACCCCGGGGGAATTGACGAGCAGTACTTC
clone size: few; J gene: TRBJ1-1; D gene: TRBD1; V gene: TRBV6-6; CDR3 protein: CASNARGRGGTEAFF; CDR3 DNA: TGTGCCAGCAACGCCAGGGGGAGAGGGGGCACTGAAGCTTTCTTT
clone size: many; J gene: TRBJ1-2; D gene: NA; V gene: TRBV7-9; CDR3 protein: CASSLEGHREGGYTF; CDR3 DNA: TGTGCCAGCAGCTTAGAGGGGCACAGGGAAGGTGGCTACACCTTC
clone size: many; J gene: TRBJ2-1; D gene: TRBD2; V gene: TRBV7-3; CDR3 protein: CASSLGLAGGSSYNEQFF; CDR3 DNA: TGTGCCAGCAGCCTGGGACTAGCGGGAGGTAGTTCCTACAATGAGCAGTTCTTC
clone size: few; J gene: TRBJ2-7; D gene: TRBD1; V gene: TRBV10-3; CDR3 protein: CARGQGNYEQYF; CDR3 DNA: TGTGCCAGGGGACAGGGGAACTACGAGCAGTACTTC
clone size: NA; J gene: TRBJ2-1; D gene: NA; V gene: TRBV7-9; CDR3 protein: CASSPRGHSYNEQFF; CDR3 DNA: TGTGCCAGCAGCCCGCGGGGCCACTCCTACAATGAGCAGTTCTTC
clone size: many; J gene: TRBJ2-7; D gene: TRBD1; V gene: TRBV7-6; CDR3 protein: CASSLGDRGPYEQYF; CDR3 DNA: TGTGCCAGCAGCTTAGGGGACAGGGGGCCTTACGAGCAGTACTTC
clone size: many; J gene: TRBJ2-1; D gene: NA; V gene: TRBV19; CDR3 protein: CASSMGLVIVGEQFF; CDR3 DNA: TGTGCCAGTAGTATGGGCCTAGTCATAGTCGGTGAGCAGTTCTTC
clone size: many; J gene: TRBJ1-1; D gene: NA; V gene: TRBV15; CDR3 protein: CATSRDSRGMNTEAFF; CDR3 DNA: TGTGCCACCAGCAGAGATTCACGGGGCATGAACACTGAAGCTTTCTTT
clone size: many; J gene: TRBJ2-7; D gene: NA; V gene: TRBV19; CDR3 protein: CASSIQDTGAHEQYF; CDR3 DNA: TGTGCCAGTAGTATCCAAGACACGGGAGCACACGAGCAGTACTTC
clone size: NA; J gene: TRBJ1-1; D gene: NA; V gene: TRBV28; CDR3 protein: CASEGVMNTEAFF; CDR3 DNA: TGTGCCAGCGAAGGCGTCATGAACACTGAAGCTTTCTTT
clone size: few; J gene: TRBJ1-1; D gene: TRBD1; V gene: TRBV28; CDR3 protein: CASSGQGNEAFF; CDR3 DNA: TGTGCCAGCAGTGGACAGGGGAATGAAGCTTTCTTT
clone size: few; J gene: TRBJ2-1; D gene: TRBD2; V gene: TRBV6-1; CDR3 protein: CASRTRTSGYFQQFF; CDR3 DNA: TGTGCCAGCAGGACCCGGACTAGCGGTTATTTCCAGCAGTTCTTC
clone size: many; J gene: TRBJ1-3; D gene: NA; V gene: TRBV7-2; CDR3 protein: CASSLVTGAGNTIYF; CDR3 DNA: TGTGCCAGCAGCTTAGTGACAGGAGCTGGAAACACCATATATTTT
clone size: few; J gene: TRBJ1-5; D gene: NA; V gene: TRBV6-2/TRBV6-3; CDR3 protein: CASSLSGGLGPQHF; CDR3 DNA: TGTGCCAGCTCTCTCTCTGGGGGCTTAGGGCCCCAGCATTTT
clone size: many; J gene: TRBJ2-6; D gene: TRBD2; V gene: TRBV7-8; CDR3 protein: CASSSPRREVLAGANVLTF; CDR3 DNA: TGTGCCAGCAGCTCCCCCCGGCGGGAGGTTTTGGCTGGGGCCAACGTCCTGACTTTC
clone size: many; J gene: TRBJ1-5; D gene: NA; V gene: TRBV7-2; CDR3 protein: CASSSTGTNQPQHF; CDR3 DNA: TGTGCCAGCAGCTCGACAGGTACTAATCAGCCCCAGCATTTT